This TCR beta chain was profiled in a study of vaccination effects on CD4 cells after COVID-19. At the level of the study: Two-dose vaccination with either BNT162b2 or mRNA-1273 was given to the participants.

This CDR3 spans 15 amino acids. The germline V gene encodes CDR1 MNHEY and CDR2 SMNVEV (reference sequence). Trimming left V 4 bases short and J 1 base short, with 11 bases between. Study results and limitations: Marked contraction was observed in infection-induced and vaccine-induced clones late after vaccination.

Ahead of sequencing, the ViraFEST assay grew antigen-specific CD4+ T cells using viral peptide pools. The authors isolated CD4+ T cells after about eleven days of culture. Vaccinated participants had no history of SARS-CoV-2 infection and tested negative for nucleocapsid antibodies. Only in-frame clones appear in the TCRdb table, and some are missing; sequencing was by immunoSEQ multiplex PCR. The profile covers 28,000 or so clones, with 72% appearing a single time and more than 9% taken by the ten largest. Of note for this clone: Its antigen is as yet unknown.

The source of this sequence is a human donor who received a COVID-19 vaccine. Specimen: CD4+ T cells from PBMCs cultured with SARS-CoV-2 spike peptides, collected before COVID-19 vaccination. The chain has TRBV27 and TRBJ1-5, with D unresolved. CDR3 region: CASSYLSGSNQPQHF. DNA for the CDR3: TGTGCCAGCAGTTACCTGTCGGGGAGCAATCAGCCCCAGCATTTT.